The 24 T cell receptor beta chains reported below all come from one sample, sequenced in a study of blood T cell repertoires in COVID-19 (TCRdb year 2020). Library generation was performed with the immunoSEQ multiplex PCR assay. Here the immuneACCESS table is served through TCRdb, limited to in-frame sequences with V and J called. Missing clones are a known gap in these copies; in checked studies unresolved V genes cover under half, and the rest lacks a known reason. For this sample there are some 160,000 clones; roughly 90% appear just once. The top ten clonotypes cover around 3% of the sample. Specimen: peripheral blood. These receptors originate from a man aged 55 to 70 with acute or convalescent COVID-19.

The chain employs TRBV11-2 and TRBJ2-7; 9 nucleotides agree with TRBD1. V lost 4 bases, J lost 6 bases, and 13 bases stayed unmatched. The CDR3 is 16 residues long. CDR1 and CDR2 from the germline V gene are SGHAT and FQNNGV. DNA for the CDR3: TGTGCCAGCAGCTCGCGTGGGACAGGGACTCTTGGCGAGCAGTACTTC. This codes for CASSSRGTGTLGEQYF.

The chain has TRBV5-1 and TRBJ1-1; no definite D call. The CDR3 length is 12 residues. The V gene's germline CDR1 is SGHRS and CDR2 YFSETQ. V dropped 5 bases and J dropped 0 bases, with 5 bases sitting between them. The CDR3 DNA follows: TGCGCCAGCAGTAATCTGAACACTGAAGCTTTCTTT. Its protein is CASSNLNTEAFF.

This rearrangement joins TRBV9 to TRBJ2-1; no clear D. Germline-derived CDR1 and CDR2 are SGDLS and YYNGEE. V shed 0 bases and J shed 10 bases, with 14 bases lying between them. This CDR3 is built from 14 residues. CDR3 in DNA: TGTGCCAGCAGCGTAGACGGTCCCCCTAAGGAGCAGTTCTTC. Its protein is CASSVDGPPKEQFF.

This clone appeared once. This chain connects TRBV6-2 or TRBV6-3 to TRBJ2-5, with a tentative D call TRBD2 (5 bases). Germline lookup yields CDR1 MNHEY and CDR2 SVGEGT. This CDR3 region has 14 residues. Trimming cost V 7 bases and J 0 bases, with 12 bases left between them. The CDR3 region is CASNPAVYQETQYF. The CDR3 DNA sequence: TGTGCCAGCAACCCAGCGGTGTACCAAGAGACCCAGTACTTC.

This rearrangement joins TRBV5-4 to TRBJ1-5, with D perhaps matching TRBD1 (6 bases). The V end was cut by 2 bases, the J end by 4 bases, with 13 bases between. From germline, CDR1 is SGHNT and CDR2 YYREEE (reference sequence). The CDR3 is made up of 15 amino acids. CDR3 in DNA: TGTGCCAGCAGCTTCGGGGGGGCGCAGAATCAGCCCCAGCATTTT. It yields the protein CASSFGGAQNQPQHF.

The V and J genes are TRBV10-2 and TRBJ1-2, with D uncertain. The CDR3 totals 16 residues. Trimming took 3 bases from V and 0 from J, leaving 14 bases between them. Germline values: CDR1 WSHSY, CDR2 SAAADI. CDR3 nucleotide sequence: TGCGCCAGCAGTGAATCTACCCCGTCGGCTAACTATGGCTACACCTTC. Amino acid sequence: CASSESTPSANYGYTF.

This chain links TRBV4-3 with TRBJ1-2, with 8 bases matching TRBD1. The length of the CDR3 is 16 residues. Germline trimming cut 3 bases from V and 3 bases from J; bases unmatched to any gene: 9. Looked up from germline, CDR1 is LGHNA and CDR2 is YSLEER. CDR3 nucleotides: TGCGCCAGCAGCCACTCTGGACAGGGTATTCACTATGGCTACACCTTC. This codes for CASSHSGQGIHYGYTF.

The V call is TRBV6-4, the J call TRBJ2-2; D ambiguous. Germline V gene lookup returns CDR1 MRHNA and CDR2 SNTAGT. The CDR3 totals 15 residues. V lost 5 bases to trimming and J lost 6 bases, with 16 bases between them. This chain's CDR3 is CASSPDPGWSGELFF. The CDR3 DNA follows: TGTGCCAGCAGTCCTGACCCCGGGTGGTCCGGGGAGCTGTTTTTT.

The chain is built from TRBV5-4 and TRBJ2-7, with D possibly TRBD1 on 6 matching bases. V lost 2 bases to trimming and J lost 6 bases, with 18 bases between them. The length of the CDR3 is 15 residues. Germline-derived CDR1 and CDR2 are SGHNT and YYREEE (reference sequence). CDR3 amino acids: CASSFPSQGTSEQYF. As DNA, the CDR3 is TGTGCCAGCAGCTTTCCGTCGCAGGGGACGTCCGAGCAGTACTTC.

V is TRBV9 and J is TRBJ2-1, with 9 bases lining up with TRBD2. The CDR3 is 15 residues long. V shed 0 bases, J shed 6 bases, and the junction held 4 bases outside the gene matches. Germline V gene lookup returns CDR1 SGDLS and CDR2 YYNGEE. The CDR3 region has the DNA TGTGCCAGCAGCGTAGTTGGTAGCGGGGGCAATGAGCAGTTCTTC. Encoded protein: CASSVVGSGGNEQFF.

V and J are TRBV30 and TRBJ1-2; no clear D gene. The CDR3 extends over 12 amino acids. CDR1 is GTSNPN, CDR2 SVGIG, per germline (reference sequence). V shed 0 bases and J shed 6 bases, with 8 bases lying between them. This chain's CDR3 is CAWSVWADGYTF. The CDR3 DNA reads as TGTGCCTGGAGTGTATGGGCAGATGGCTACACCTTC.

The chain is built from TRBV11-2 and TRBJ1-1, with D hard to call. V was clipped by 5 bases and J by 10 bases, with 11 bases between them. The CDR3 is 11 residues long. Germline CDR1 and CDR2: SGHAT and FQNNGV. CDR3 nucleotide sequence: TGTGCCAGCAGCCTAAGAGCTAGAGCTTTCTTT. It codes for CASSLRARAFF.

V gene TRBV24-1 combines with J gene TRBJ2-1; D gene unclear. This CDR3 spans 11 amino acids. Germline values: CDR1 KGHDR, CDR2 SFDVKD. V was clipped by 6 bases and J by 6 bases, with 5 bases between them. The DNA for the CDR3 is TGTGCCACCAGTTACGGCAATGAGCAGTTCTTC. It is translated as CATSYGNEQFF.

J is TRBJ2-1 and V is TRBV5-1, with 10 bases lining up with TRBD1. The CDR3 is 15 amino acids. After removal of 4 bases from V and 6 bases from J, the junction contained 7 bases not matched to a gene. Germline CDR1 SGHRS, CDR2 YFSETQ. The CDR3 loop is CASSEGTGVGNEQFF. For the CDR3, the DNA is TGCGCCAGCAGCGAAGGGACAGGGGTCGGCAATGAGCAGTTCTTC.

This chain connects TRBV6-5 to TRBJ2-5; TRBD1 matches at 9 bases. The CDR3 length is 15 residues. The germline gives CDR1 MNHEY, CDR2 SVGAGI. V shed 5 bases and J 5 bases; nucleotides not matched to a gene: 9. CDR3 in DNA: TGTGCCAGCAGTCCGGGACAGGGTTTGATGGAGACCCAGTACTTC. Translation: CASSPGQGLMETQYF.

This chain joins TRBV18 and TRBJ1-4; TRBD1 is a possible D gene (6 bases). V lost 1 base and J 12 bases, leaving 9 bases between the germline ends. The germline V gene has CDR1 KGHSH and CDR2 LQKENI. This CDR3 is 12 amino acids long. CDR3 coding DNA: TGTGCCAGCTCACCACGCAGGGGAGAACTGTTTTTT. Its protein product is CASSPRRGELFF.

The rearrangement links TRBV30 to TRBJ1-1, with 7 positions matching TRBD1. The CDR3 covers 15 residues. J gave up 3 bases and V 4 bases, and 11 bases lay outside the gene matches. CDR1 is GTSNPN and CDR2 is SVGIG in the germline V gene (reference sequence). The CDR3 DNA is TGTGCCTGGACCGGGACAGCCTCAAGGGACACTGAAGCTTTCTTT. Its protein is CAWTGTASRDTEAFF.

The chain joins TRBV21-1 to TRBJ1-2. TRBV21-1 is listed as a pseudogene. This CDR3 comprises 13 residues. The CDR3 DNA is TGTGCCAGCAGCAAAAGGCGGGGGCTGGGCTACACCTTC. It yields the protein CASSKRRGLGYTF.

The count of this clone is one. This chain links TRBV24-1 with TRBJ1-4; 7 nucleotides align to TRBD1. Germline CDR1 is KGHDR and CDR2 is SFDVKD. The CDR3 contains 17 residues. Unmatched junction bases numbered 14, after V lost 7 bases and J lost 4 bases. CDR3 DNA: TGTGCCACCAGCGATCGTACCGGGAGGGACAGTAATGAAAAACTGTTTTTT. Translating gives CATSDRTGRDSNEKLFF.

The chain couples TRBV4-1 to TRBJ1-6; D might be TRBD1 (5 bases). CDR1 is MGHRA, CDR2 YSYEKL, per germline. There are 15 residues in the CDR3. V was shortened by 5 bases and J by 5 bases, with 13 bases between the two germline ends. In DNA, the CDR3 is TGCGCCAGCAGCTTAAGGGACTTGGATAATTCACCCCTCCACTTT. This gives the protein CASSLRDLDNSPLHF.

The chain recombines TRBV9 with TRBJ2-3; a possible D gene is TRBD2 (5 bases). Germline CDR1 is SGDLS and CDR2 is YYNGEE. The CDR3 length is 15 residues. V lost 5 bases to trimming and J lost 1 base, with 14 bases between them. The CDR3 loop reads CASSARGLGTDTQYF. CDR3 sequence (DNA): TGTGCCAGCAGTGCCCGGGGATTGGGCACAGATACGCAGTATTTT.

V gene TRBV3-1 (or the pseudogene TRBV3-2) combines with J gene TRBJ1-2; TRBD1 matches at 7 bases. Germline V lookup: CDR1 LGHDT, CDR2 YNNKEL (reference sequence). The CDR3 is 14 residues long. J lost 3 bases, V lost 4 bases, and 5 bases had no gene match. The CDR3 DNA sequence: TGTGCCAGCAGCCGAAGGACAGGCCACTATGGCTACACCTTC. This codes for CASSRRTGHYGYTF.

The rearrangement joins TRBV6-5 to TRBJ1-6, with 9 bases identical to TRBD1. The CDR3 is made up of 15 amino acids. Germline V gives CDR1 MNHEY, CDR2 SVGAGI. V shed 5 bases and J 7 bases; nucleotides not matched to a gene: 6. The CDR3 here is CASSPVGQGNSPLHF. In nucleotides, the CDR3 is TGTGCCAGCAGTCCCGTGGGACAGGGCAATTCACCCCTCCACTTT.

This rearrangement joins TRBV6-6 to TRBJ1-2; TRBD1 aligns across 7 bases. The CDR3 contains 14 residues. V shed 6 bases and J 4 bases; nucleotides not matched to a gene: 8. Per the germline V gene, CDR1 is MNHNY and CDR2 is SVGAGI (reference sequence). CDR3 DNA: TGTGCCAGCAGGTACAGGGGATCTCTCTATGGCTACACCTTC. Its protein is CASRYRGSLYGYTF.